The clone carrying this T cell receptor beta chain was counted at least ten times. The junction differs from germline at one of its ends, possibly a read error. CDR3 length: 14 residues. CDR1 and CDR2 from the germline V gene are SSHAT and FNYEAQ (reference sequence). TCRdb passed the 5' RACE reads through MiXCR, listing each CDR3 protein once. The data contain under 350,000 distinct CDR3 sequences, over 4% of them seen just once; the ten biggest clones take up around 23%. The data originate from a study of T cells after yellow fever vaccination. The sample was PBMCs, taken 5 days after the yellow fever booster vaccination. The sequence was collected from a man aged 18 to 29 who received the YFV17D yellow fever vaccine. This chain connects TRBV7-7 to TRBJ2-5; 10 bases line up with TRBD1. CDR3 region: CASSLWTGGETQYF. In DNA, the CDR3 is TGTGCTAGCAGCTTGTGGACAGGGGGAGAGACCCAGTACTTC.